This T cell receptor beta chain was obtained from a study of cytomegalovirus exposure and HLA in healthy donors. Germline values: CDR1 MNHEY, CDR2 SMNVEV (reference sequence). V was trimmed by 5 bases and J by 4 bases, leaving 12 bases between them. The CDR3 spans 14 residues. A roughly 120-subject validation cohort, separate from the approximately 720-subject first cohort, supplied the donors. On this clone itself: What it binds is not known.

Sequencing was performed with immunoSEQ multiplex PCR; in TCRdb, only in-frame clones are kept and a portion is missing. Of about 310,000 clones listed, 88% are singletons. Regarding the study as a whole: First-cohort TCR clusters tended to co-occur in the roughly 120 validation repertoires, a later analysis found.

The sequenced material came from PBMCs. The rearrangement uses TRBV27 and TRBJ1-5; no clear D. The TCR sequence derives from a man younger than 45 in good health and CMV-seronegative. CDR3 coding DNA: TGTGCCAGCAGTCGGAGGAAGGATAATCAGCCCCAGCATTTT. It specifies CASSRRKDNQPQHF.